The 18 T cell receptor beta chains below all came from one sample that was sequenced in a study of cytomegalovirus exposure and HLA in healthy donors. This PCR relied on a set of 60 Vbeta primers and 13 Jbeta primers. The method was immunoSEQ multiplex PCR; TCRdb's version includes in-frame clones alone and lacks a portion of them. Here the sample spans about 190,000 clones, 75% to 90% being singletons. The specimen was PBMCs. The receptors here all came from a boy aged 2 to 10 in good health and CMV-seronegative.

V usage is TRBV13 and J usage is TRBJ2-2; D possibly corresponds to TRBD2 (6 bases). Germline assignment: CDR1 PRHDT and CDR2 FYEKMQ (reference sequence). This CDR3 region has 15 residues. V gave up 5 bases and J gave up 5 bases, with 15 bases separating them. CDR3 sequence (DNA): TGTGCCAGCAGCCCAGGTCGGGCGGGGACCGGGGAGCTGTTTTTT. Its protein is CASSPGRAGTGELFF.

The chain joins TRBV7-2 to TRBJ2-5; 12 bases agree with TRBD2. Germline V CDR1 and CDR2: SGHTA, FQGNSA. Trimming took 0 bases from V and 5 from J; bases not matched to a gene: 7. This CDR3 comprises 17 residues. CDR3 in DNA: TGTGCCAGCAGCTTAGCGGCACTAGCGGGGGGACGCGAGACCCAGTACTTC. Amino acids: CASSLAALAGGRETQYF.

The chain recombines TRBV7-9 with TRBJ2-7; 7 bases are shared with TRBD2. The CDR3 spans 16 residues. The V gene end was trimmed by 3 bases and the J gene end by 3 bases; junction bases not matched to a gene: 11. The germline CDR1 and CDR2 sequences are SEHNR and FQNEAQ (reference sequence). CDR3 sequence reads: CASSFSRASGNYEQYF. The DNA for the CDR3 is TGTGCCAGCAGCTTTTCCAGGGCTAGCGGAAACTACGAGCAGTACTTC.

The chain couples TRBV28 to TRBJ2-1; 8 nucleotides match TRBD2. CDR1 and CDR2 (germline): MDHEN, SYDVKM. CDR3 length: 14 residues. The V gene end was trimmed by 6 bases and the J gene end by 10 bases; junction bases not matched to a gene: 11. The CDR3 DNA follows: TGTGCCAGCAGCCTAATGGAGCGGGAGTCGGAGCAGTTCTTC. This codes for CASSLMERESEQFF.

The chain has TRBV4-2 and TRBJ2-1, with TRBD1 matching over 9 bases. The CDR3 totals 16 residues. V was clipped by 1 base and J by 4 bases; unmatched bases: 5. Germline V gene sequence: CDR1 LGHNA, CDR2 YNFKEQ. As DNA, the CDR3 is TGTGCCAGCAGCCAAGTGGTCGGACAGGGGTACAATGAGCAGTTCTTC. Its protein product is CASSQVVGQGYNEQFF.

CDR3 nucleotide sequence: TGTGCCTGGAGTGTACAGGACCAAGAGACCCAGTACTTC. Encoded protein: CAWSVQDQETQYF. The chain uses TRBV30 and TRBJ2-5; possibly TRBD1 for D (5 bases). The length of the CDR3 is 13 residues. Trimming shortened V by 0 bases and J by 0 bases, and 5 bases separated the two germline ends. Germline assignment: CDR1 GTSNPN and CDR2 SVGIG (reference sequence).

As concerns this clone: In the same sample, other DNA sequences code for this CDR3. The CDR3 protein is CASSVNQPQHF. The CDR3 coding sequence is TGTGCCAGCAGCGTGAATCAGCCCCAGCATTTT. The V call is TRBV28, the J call TRBJ1-5, with no clear D. CDR3 length: 11 residues. CDR1 is MDHEN and CDR2 is SYDVKM in the germline V gene. Trimming took off 6 bases at V and 4 bases at J, with 4 bases between the two ends.

The chain uses TRBV27 and TRBJ1-3; 8 bases fit TRBD1. This CDR3 has 15 residues. V lost 5 bases, J lost 0 bases, and 3 bases stayed unmatched. The germline V gene has CDR1 MNHEY and CDR2 SMNVEV (reference sequence). The CDR3 region is CASSAGGLSGNTIYF. DNA of the CDR3: TGTGCCAGCAGTGCAGGGGGCCTCTCTGGAAACACCATATATTTT.

The chain couples TRBV5-1 to TRBJ1-6; D gene uncertain. With 0 bases removed from V and 7 bases from J, the gap between germline ends came to 11 bases. Germline V lookup: CDR1 SGHRS, CDR2 YFSETQ. The CDR3 length is 15 residues. CDR3 sequence (DNA): TGCGCCAGCAGCTTGGCTGAGCCGAGGAATTCACCCCTCCACTTT. It encodes CASSLAEPRNSPLHF.

The gene calls are TRBV6-1 and TRBJ2-7, with TRBD2 as a possible D gene (6 bases). CDR3 size: 14 residues. Trimming took off 5 bases at V and 6 bases at J, with 17 bases between the two ends. Germline-derived CDR1 and CDR2 are MNHNS and SASEGT. The CDR3 sequence: CASSPRGGRAEQYF. CDR3 bases: TGTGCCAGCAGTCCTCGGGGAGGTCGGGCCGAGCAGTACTTC.

V is TRBV14 and J is TRBJ2-3; 13 bases fit TRBD2. CDR1 SGHDN and CDR2 FVKESK come from the germline V gene. V trimming: 1 base; J trimming: 2 bases; junction bases outside the gene matches: 9. This CDR3 region has 19 residues. CDR3 coding DNA: TGTGCCAGCAGCCAAGGGGGACTAGCGGGGATCTTCCTCACAGATACGCAGTATTTT. This codes for CASSQGGLAGIFLTDTQYF.

The V and J genes are TRBV5-1 and TRBJ2-3; TRBD1 aligns across 7 bases. There are 15 residues in the CDR3. The ends lost 4 bases at V and 0 bases at J; junction bases unmatched: 5. Germline V lookup: CDR1 SGHRS, CDR2 YFSETQ. The chain's CDR3 is CASSLTGDSTDTQYF. The DNA of the CDR3 is TGCGCCAGCAGCCTCACAGGGGATAGCACAGATACGCAGTATTTT.

Comments on this clone: A read error may produce the germline difference seen at one junction end. The chain recombines TRBV9 with TRBJ2-2, with TRBD1 matching over 7 bases. The CDR3 runs 17 residues. CDR1 and CDR2 from the germline V gene are SGDLS and YYNGEE. CDR3 loop: CASSAPRTGRNTGEPFF. The CDR3 nucleotides are TGTGCCAGCAGCGCTCCACGGACAGGACGGAACACCGGGGAGCCGTTTTTT.

The gene calls are TRBV7-9 and TRBJ1-5; TRBD1 might be the D (5 bases). Germline values: CDR1 SEHNR, CDR2 FQNEAQ (reference sequence). CDR3 length: 12 residues. The V end lost 5 bases, the J end lost 9 bases, and 11 bases lay between the germline ends. CDR3 sequence: CASSRGDRPQHF. CDR3 nucleotide sequence: TGTGCCAGCAGCCGGGGGGATCGGCCCCAGCATTTT.

The chain recombines TRBV27 with TRBJ2-1; no clear D. The germline V gene has CDR1 MNHEY and CDR2 SMNVEV (reference sequence). V lost 2 bases and J 0 bases, leaving 8 bases between the germline ends. The CDR3 runs 15 residues. CDR3 sequence: CASSLVPLSYNEQFF. CDR3 DNA: TGTGCCAGCAGTTTAGTCCCCCTCTCCTACAATGAGCAGTTCTTC.

The chain links TRBV7-3 to TRBJ2-2; 8 bases are a match to TRBD2. The CDR3 spans 17 residues. Germline V gene sequence: CDR1 SGHTA, CDR2 FQGTGA. V dropped 2 bases and J dropped 4; count of bases not matched to a gene: 9. The chain's CDR3 is CASSLSGTSGLTGELFF. In DNA, the CDR3 is TGTGCCAGCAGCTTATCGGGAACTAGCGGACTCACCGGGGAGCTGTTTTTT. Together with reference TRBV7-3 and TRBJ2-2, the CDR3 gives the full variable domain: GAGVSQTPSNKVTEKGKYVELRCDPISGHTALYWYRQSLGQGPEFLIYFQGTGAADDSGLPNDRFFAVRPEGSVSTLKIQRTERGDSAVYLCASSLSGTSGLTGELFFGEGSRLTVL.

CDR3 protein: CASSSTTTGGNGGYTF. The CDR3 bases are TGTGCCAGCAGCTCCACGACGACAGGGGGCAATGGTGGCTACACCTTC. This chain uses TRBV11-2 with TRBJ1-2; 10 bases map to TRBD1. This CDR3 is 16 amino acids long. With V trimmed by 4 bases and J by 7 bases, 12 bases remained unmatched. Germline V gene lookup returns CDR1 SGHAT and CDR2 FQNNGV.

This clone showed up just once. The V and J genes are TRBV29-1 and TRBJ1-2, with unresolved D. Per the germline V gene, CDR1 is SQVTM and CDR2 is ANQGSEA. This CDR3 has 12 amino acids. V was pared by 3 bases and J by 6 bases, with 11 bases between. CDR3 sequence (DNA): TGCAGCGTTGAGAAGCCAAGCGATGGCTACACCTTC. Residues: CSVEKPSDGYTF.